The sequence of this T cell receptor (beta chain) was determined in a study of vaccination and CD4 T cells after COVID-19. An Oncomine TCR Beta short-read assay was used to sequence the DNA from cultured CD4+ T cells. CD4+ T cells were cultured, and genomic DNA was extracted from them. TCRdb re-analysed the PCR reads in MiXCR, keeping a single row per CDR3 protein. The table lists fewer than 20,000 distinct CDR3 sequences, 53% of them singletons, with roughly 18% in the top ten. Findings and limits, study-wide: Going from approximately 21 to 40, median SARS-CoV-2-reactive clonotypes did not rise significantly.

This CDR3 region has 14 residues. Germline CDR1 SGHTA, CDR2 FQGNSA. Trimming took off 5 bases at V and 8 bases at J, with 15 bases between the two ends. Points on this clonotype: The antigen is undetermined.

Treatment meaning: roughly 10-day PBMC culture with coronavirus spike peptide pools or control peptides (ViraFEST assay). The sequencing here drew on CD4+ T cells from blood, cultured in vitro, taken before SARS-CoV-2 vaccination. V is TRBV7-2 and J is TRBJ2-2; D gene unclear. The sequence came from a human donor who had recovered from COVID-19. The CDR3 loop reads CASSPSPSWGELFF. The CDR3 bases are TGTGCCAGCAGCCCCAGTCCCTCTTGGGGGGAGCTGTTTTTT.